This TCR beta chain was identified during a study of T cells in Graves' hyperthyroidism and ophthalmopathy (dated by TCRdb to the late 2010s). Turning to the overall study: Peripheral blood samples were taken at the time of initial diagnosis, prior to any treatment. A discovery cohort of about a hundred patients, 43 with Graves' ophthalmopathy and approximately 60 with stable Graves' hyperthyroidism, was used to find distinguishing TCR V-J signatures. An independent validation cohort of some 18 hyperthyroidism patients and 17 patients who later progressed to ophthalmopathy tested prospective prediction of ophthalmopathy. The roughly 91 discovery patients were randomly split 7:3 into training and test sets. In addition, the study compared T-cell repertoires in thyroid tissue and in blood from over 5 Graves' hyperthyroidism patients. Following sampling, methimazole starting at 30 mg daily was given to hyperthyroidism patients, and high-dose intravenous methylprednisolone was given to ophthalmopathy patients. The paper describes TCR Vbeta CDR3 sequencing of 135 peripheral blood samples, made up of roughly 40 ophthalmopathy patients, approximately 76 hyperthyroidism patients and 17 progressor patients. Overall results and qualifications from the work: Sample size was not statistically predetermined, and investigators were not blinded to group allocation. A model built on a 13 V-J signature distinguished ophthalmopathy from stable hyperthyroidism, reaching over 85% sensitivity and about 81% specificity in cross-validation and 80%/75% in testing. In validation, progression to ophthalmopathy was predicted by the model with roughly 69% sensitivity and roughly 76% specificity, a median of about 6.4 months before onset. Most expanded thyroid clonotypes (frequency above 0.001) were also found in blood, which suggests that blood repertoires may mirror thyroid immune responses.

Stable Graves' hyperthyroidism was defined as the absence of progression to ophthalmopathy over 18 months of follow-up. Hyperthyroidism patients were newly diagnosed, had a disease duration of under 2 months, and were aged 18 to 65 years. Any patient with an uncontrolled infection, another autoimmune disease, pregnancy or lactation was excluded. Diagnoses were based on clinical symptoms, serum thyroxine and TRAb, thyroid ultrasound and orbital computed tomography. PBMCs were isolated from 8 to 10 ml of fresh peripheral blood by Ficoll-Paque density gradient centrifugation. Trizol reagent was used to extract total RNA, and RNA quality was then checked on an Agilent 2100 Bioanalyzer. The TCR beta CDR3 regions were amplified from RNA transcripts. The TCR CDR3 was subjected to a first round of RT-PCR using the HTBI primer set and the Qiagen OneStep RT-PCR kit. Libraries were constructed in a second round of multiplex PCR, after which size selection and purification were performed. Libraries were sequenced paired-end with 100 bp reads on an Illumina HiSeq2000. On the authors' methods: SOAPnuke was used to process the raw data, throwing out any read that contained adapters or uncalled bases, had a mean Phred below 15, or lacked an exact constant-primer or identifier match. High-quality paired reads were merged using COPE v1.2.5, and each unique nucleotide sequence was defined as a clonotype. MiTCR v1.1 was used to align clonotypes to the IMGT TRBV, TRBD and TRBJ reference segments. The analysis included only V-J combinations with a frequency above 0.0001, which together covered about 99% of the repertoires. The TCS score was defined as F50 (clonal expansion) divided by E x V (chaos), with BLOSUM62-based TCRdist calculated between CDR3 peptides within each V-J. Welch's t-statistics and random forest reduced 514 V-J features to 13, which were used in a naive Bayes classifier (R e1071). Clones were called with MiXCR by TCRdb after fastp trimmed the public reads at Q25, and only in-frame beta chains were retained. Under each unique CDR3 protein, matching rows form one entry showing the most common genes and DNA. Clone size and V and J calls follow TCRdb, not the original study. The sample records roughly 420,000 distinct CDR3 sequences, roughly 15% of which are singletons. Of the sample, about 5% is held by the ten largest clones.

This clonotype occurred many times. Its antigen has not been determined. No much larger clone is present one base from it, and per-base qualities are unavailable. Sequenced input: blood. The TCR was taken from a young woman with Graves' hyperthyroidism.

The sequence in DNA is TGCAGTGCTCAGGAGAGCTCCTACGAGCAGTACTTC. It codes for CSAQESSYEQYF. Recombination joined TRBV20-1 with TRBJ2-7; the D gene remains uncertain. The germline V gene encodes CDR1 DFQATT and CDR2 SNEGSKA (reference sequence). The CDR3 sequence holds 12 residues, the cysteine and phenylalanine included. The entry retains the CDR3 DNA only, 36 bases that are in frame from base 1. V was cut back by 5 bases and J by 0 bases, leaving a gap of 8 bases between them.